Below are 27 T cell receptor beta chains sequenced from a single sample in a study of metastatic and nonmetastatic thyroid tumors. Patients underwent thyroid surgery, and none had received any treatment before it. TCRdb re-processed the PCR reads through MiXCR. The sample has some 28,000 clones; roughly 17% are singletons. The sequencing input was blood. These receptors came from a female donor with papillary thyroid cancer or a benign thyroid nodule (not recorded which). Some clones in this sample may be carry-over from other donors' samples.

In this sample, this clone turned up many times. This rearrangement joins TRBV10-3 to TRBJ2-7; no reliable D call. V shed 5 bases and J shed 5 bases, with 7 bases lying between them. The germline V gene encodes CDR1 ENHRY and CDR2 SYGVKD. The CDR3 is 11 residues long. DNA of the CDR3: TGTGCCATCAGTCCCGGACACGAGCAGTACTTC. It codes for CAISPGHEQYF.

This clone was found many times. This chain uses TRBV6-1 with TRBJ1-1, with 7 bases fitting TRBD1. The germline gives CDR1 MNHNS, CDR2 SASEGT. The CDR3 has 14 amino acids. The ends lost 4 bases at V and 2 bases at J; junction bases unmatched: 4. CDR3 nucleotide sequence: TGTGCCAGCAGTGCAAGGGACAGAAACACTGAAGCTTTCTTT. Its protein product is CASSARDRNTEAFF.

This clone was seen only a few times. V gene TRBV27 combines with J gene TRBJ1-5; perhaps TRBD1 as D (5 bases). Germline lookup yields CDR1 MNHEY and CDR2 SMNVEV (reference sequence). The CDR3 runs 13 residues. The ends were cut back, 6 bases at V and 13 bases at J, with 19 bases in the middle. The CDR3 is CASSRGSRGSQHF. In DNA form, the CDR3 reads TGTGCCAGCAGCCGGGGGTCCCGAGGGTCACAGCATTTT.

This clone came up many times. The rearrangement uses TRBV18 and TRBJ2-3; 7 bases match TRBD2. The V segment lost 3 bases and the J segment 3 bases; nucleotides outside the gene matches: 0. The CDR3 sequence is 13 residues long. Germline V gene data show CDR1 as KGHSH and CDR2 as LQKENI. The CDR3 reads CASSPSGTDTQYF. The CDR3 region has the DNA TGTGCCAGCTCACCTAGCGGGACAGATACGCAGTATTTT.

This clone was counted many times. V and J are TRBV28 and TRBJ1-3; no firm D call. V was pared by 2 bases and J by 10 bases, with 12 bases between. CDR3 length: 13 amino acids. Looked up from germline, CDR1 is MDHEN and CDR2 is SYDVKM. CDR3 residues: CASSLTQSLTIYF. DNA of the CDR3: TGTGCCAGCAGTTTAACACAGAGTCTAACCATATATTTT.

V is TRBV11-3 and J is TRBJ2-7; the match to TRBD1 covers 7 bases. This CDR3 is 15 amino acids long. From germline, CDR1 is SGHNT and CDR2 YENEEA. Germline trimming cut 6 bases from V and 2 bases from J; bases unmatched to any gene: 10. The CDR3 nucleotides read TGTGCCAGCAGTTTGGACAGGTCCCTTACCTACGAGCAGTACTTC. This codes for CASSLDRSLTYEQYF.

At least ten counts were recorded for this clone. The rearrangement uses TRBV6-1 and TRBJ1-5; 7 nucleotides agree with TRBD1. This CDR3 comprises 15 residues. With V trimmed by 6 bases and J by 5 bases, 10 bases remained unmatched. Germline V lookup: CDR1 MNHNS, CDR2 SASEGT. CDR3: CASRPDGTVYQPQHF. In DNA, the CDR3 is TGTGCCAGCAGACCCGACGGGACAGTATATCAGCCCCAGCATTTT.

This clone was picked up many times. The rearrangement joins TRBV9 to TRBJ1-1; D perhaps matches TRBD1 (6 bases). The germline V and J ends were trimmed by 6 bases and 6 bases, with 21 bases remaining between them. The CDR3 is made up of 15 amino acids. The germline gives CDR1 SGDLS, CDR2 YYNGEE. The CDR3 nucleotides are TGTGCCAGCACCCCCAGCTGGGGGGCGCGCGCTGAAGCTTTCTTT. Translation: CASTPSWGARAEAFF.

The rearrangement joins TRBV6-2 or TRBV6-3 to TRBJ2-7, with 7 bases lining up with TRBD1. This CDR3 has 15 residues. CDR1 is MNHEY, CDR2 SVGEGT, per germline. V shed 5 bases and J 6 bases; nucleotides not matched to a gene: 13. The CDR3 bases are TGTGCCAGCAGTAGAGGACAGGCTCTTTACTCCGAGCAGTACTTC. Its protein is CASSRGQALYSEQYF.

This clone was detected ten times or more. The chain recombines TRBV7-3 with TRBJ2-7, with TRBD2 matching over 11 bases. This CDR3 is built from 11 residues. Germline-derived CDR1 and CDR2 are SGHTA and FQGTGA. CDR3 coding DNA: TGTCGACTAGCGGGAACATACGAGCAGTACTTC. This encodes CRLAGTYEQYF. The full variable domain, completed using reference TRBV7-3 and TRBJ2-7, is GAGVSQTPSNKVTEKGKYVELRCDPISGHTALYWYRQSLGQGPEFLIYFQGTGAADDSGLPNDRFFAVRPEGSVSTLKIQRTERGDSAVYLCRLAGTYEQYFGPGTRLTVT.

Note on this clone: An end of the junction differs from the germline gene, which may be a read error. V usage is TRBV6-2 or TRBV6-3 and J usage is TRBJ2-3, with TRBD2 identical over 9 bases. The CDR3 is 16 residues long. The V gene's germline CDR1 is MNHEY and CDR2 SVGEGT. The CDR3 loop reads CASSYDSGSSTDTRYF. The CDR3 region has the DNA TGTGCCAGCAGTTATGATAGCGGGAGTTCCACAGATACGCGGTATTTT.

On this clone: Germline and junction disagree at one end, which may indicate a read error. Other DNA sequences of this sample code for an identical CDR3. The rearrangement links TRBV28 to TRBJ2-1; tentatively, D is TRBD1 (5 bases). The V gene's germline CDR1 is MDHEN and CDR2 SYDVKM. This CDR3 is 14 amino acids long. CDR3 nucleotides: TGTGCTAGCAGCACAGGTGTGTCCTACAATGAGCAGTTCTTC. Translated, it gives CASSTGVSYNEQFF.

In its sample, this clone was seen many times. This may arise from a read error, as a much more abundant clone is one base away. The CDR3 ends on some other residue instead of the conserved phenylalanine or tryptophan, so this is likely a read error. The chain carries TRBV10-1 and TRBJ2-5, with unresolved D. Germline V lookup: CDR1 WNHNN, CDR2 SYGVQD (reference sequence). There are 12 residues in the CDR3. Trimming cost V 6 bases and J 4 bases, with 9 bases left between them. The CDR3 nucleotides read TGCGCCAGCAGCGACGGTGGAGAGACCCAGTACTCC. Residues: CASSDGGETQYS.

In its sample, this clone ranks as medium-sized. This chain connects TRBV20-1 to TRBJ2-7, with a tentative D call TRBD2 (6 bases). V was clipped by 3 bases and J by 2 bases, with 14 bases between them. CDR1 DFQATT and CDR2 SNEGSKA come from the germline V gene (reference sequence). The CDR3 length is 14 residues. As DNA, the CDR3 is TGCAGTGCTAGGGGGGGAGGTCTTACCTACGAGCAGTACTTC. Protein product: CSARGGGLTYEQYF.

The chain links TRBV5-1 to TRBJ2-3, with D possibly TRBD1 on 5 matching bases. This CDR3 region has 16 residues. Looked up from germline, CDR1 is SGHRS and CDR2 is YFSETQ. Between the trimmed V and J ends, which lost 0 bases and 0 bases, there was a span of 11 bases. The CDR3 reads CASSLGTPYSTDTQYF. CDR3 DNA: TGCGCCAGCAGCTTGGGGACACCTTATAGCACAGATACGCAGTATTTT. Drawing the rest from reference TRBV5-1 and TRBJ2-3, the complete variable domain is KAGVTQTPRYLIKTRGQQVTLSCSPISGHRSVSWYQQTPGQGLQFLFEYFSETQRNKGNFPGRFSGRQFSNSRSEMNVSTLELGDSALYLCASSLGTPYSTDTQYFGPGTRLTVL.

This clone was seen repeatedly, ten times or more. The chain has TRBV3-1 and TRBJ2-5, with 9 bases that match TRBD1. CDR1 is LGHDT and CDR2 is YNNKEL in the germline V gene (reference sequence). Unmatched junction bases numbered 6, after V lost 1 base and J lost 0 bases. The CDR3 length is 17 residues. The CDR3 DNA reads as TGTGCCAGCAGCCAAGTATTAGACAGGGGGAACCAAGAGACCCAGTACTTC. Protein: CASSQVLDRGNQETQYF.

As to this clone: A read error may produce the germline difference seen at one junction end. The chain is built from TRBV6-1 and TRBJ2-6, with a possible D match to TRBD1 (6 bases). CDR3 length: 18 amino acids. CDR1 and CDR2 from the germline V gene are MNHNS and SASEGT. The CDR3 protein is CASSDGDMPNSWANVLTF. Here the CDR3 DNA reads TGTGCCAGCAGTGATGGGGACATGCCCAACTCTTGGGCCAACGTCCTGACTTTC.

Many counts were recorded for this clone. This chain connects TRBV15 to TRBJ2-1, with 8 bases lining up with TRBD2. Germline CDR1 and CDR2: LNHNV and YYDKDF (reference sequence). The trim removed 0 bases at V and 2 bases at J, leaving 9 bases unmatched. This CDR3 is 18 amino acids long. In DNA, the CDR3 is TGTGCCACCAGCAGAGATCGGGGTAGCGGGACGACCTACAATGAGCAGTTCTTC. It translates to CATSRDRGSGTTYNEQFF.

This clone was counted many times. A much larger clonotype is one base distant, so this may be a read error. The rearrangement links TRBV27 to TRBJ1-6, with a tentative D call TRBD1 (5 bases). The CDR3 is 15 residues long. V lost 11 bases, J lost 2 bases, and 16 bases lay in between. Per the germline V gene, CDR1 is MNHEY and CDR2 is SMNVEV (reference sequence). The CDR3 loop reads CACKREGTYNSPLHF. CDR3 DNA sequence: TGTGCCTGCAAAAGGGAGGGGACCTATAATTCACCCCTCCACTTT.

This clone was counted ten times or more. The gene calls are TRBV11-3 and TRBJ2-3; 8 nucleotides line up with TRBD2. V was clipped by 2 bases and J by 3 bases; unmatched bases: 13. Looked up from germline, CDR1 is SGHNT and CDR2 is YENEEA. The CDR3 covers 18 residues. This chain's CDR3 is CASSLLIKAGVGTDTQYF. The CDR3 DNA follows: TGTGCCAGCAGCTTATTGATAAAAGCGGGAGTGGGGACAGATACGCAGTATTTT.

This clone has a count of ten or more. This rearrangement joins TRBV3-1 to TRBJ2-1; unclear D gene. Trimming took 0 bases from V and 9 from J, leaving 6 bases between them. The germline CDR1 and CDR2 sequences are LGHDT and YNNKEL (reference sequence). The CDR3 length is 12 residues. The CDR3 region is CASSQDTGEQFF. The CDR3 coding sequence is TGTGCCAGCAGCCAAGATACCGGTGAGCAGTTCTTC.

This clone was picked up many times. The chain uses TRBV2 and TRBJ1-1; a possible D gene is TRBD1 (5 bases). Germline V gene sequence: CDR1 SNHLY, CDR2 FYNNEI. The CDR3 runs 15 residues. Trimming stripped 2 bases from V and 1 base from J, with 11 bases between. CDR3 in DNA: TGTGCCAGCAGTGAATTAAGGGGCGCGAACACTGAAGCTTTCTTT. It encodes CASSELRGANTEAFF.

CDR3 sequence (DNA): TGTGCCAGTAGAAAGGGAATGGGGACTGAAGCTTTCTTT. It yields the protein CASRKGMGTEAFF. This rearrangement joins TRBV2 to TRBJ1-1; D not certain. In germline, CDR1 is SNHLY, CDR2 FYNNEI. Trimming cost V 9 bases and J 5 bases, with 16 bases left between them. This CDR3 has 13 residues.

This clone appeared many times. V gene TRBV20-1 combines with J gene TRBJ2-1; D may correspond to TRBD1 or TRBD2 (5 bases each). Germline assignment: CDR1 DFQATT and CDR2 SNEGSKA (reference sequence). Trimming pared 0 bases from V and 9 bases from J, leaving 9 bases between. The CDR3 consists of 12 residues. In nucleotides, the CDR3 is TGCAGTGCTAGAGAAGGGACCTCTGAGCAGTTCTTC. Encoded protein: CSAREGTSEQFF.

This clone was seen more than once but under ten times. Compared with germline, one end of the junction differs, possibly owing to a read error. V usage is TRBV19 and J usage is TRBJ1-5, with D hard to call. The CDR3 is 14 residues long. Germline assignment: CDR1 LNHDA and CDR2 SQIVND (reference sequence). The CDR3 loop reads CASNTTTGNQTQHF. The CDR3 DNA reads TGTGCCAGTAATACCACCACGGGCAATCAGACCCAGCATTTT.

This clone showed up just a few times. The chain uses TRBV28 and TRBJ2-3, with 8 bases identical to TRBD2. The length of the CDR3 is 16 residues. Losses at the gene ends were 10 bases for V and 6 bases for J; bases not matched to a gene: 18. Germline V gene lookup returns CDR1 MDHEN and CDR2 SYDVKM. CDR3 bases: TGTGCCATTTCCCCTCCAACGGGAGGGCTGGCGGATACGCAGTATTTT. This sequence encodes CAISPPTGGLADTQYF.

In this sample, this clone turned up a few times. The junction departs from the called germline gene at one end, perhaps through a read error. The V and J genes are TRBV6-2 or TRBV6-3 and TRBJ1-3; no clear D gene. Germline CDR1 MNHEY, CDR2 SVGEGT. The CDR3 extends over 16 amino acids. CDR3 coding DNA: TGCGCCAGCAGTTACTCAGCAGTCCGCTCTGGAAACACCATATATTTC. Its translation: CASSYSAVRSGNTIYF.